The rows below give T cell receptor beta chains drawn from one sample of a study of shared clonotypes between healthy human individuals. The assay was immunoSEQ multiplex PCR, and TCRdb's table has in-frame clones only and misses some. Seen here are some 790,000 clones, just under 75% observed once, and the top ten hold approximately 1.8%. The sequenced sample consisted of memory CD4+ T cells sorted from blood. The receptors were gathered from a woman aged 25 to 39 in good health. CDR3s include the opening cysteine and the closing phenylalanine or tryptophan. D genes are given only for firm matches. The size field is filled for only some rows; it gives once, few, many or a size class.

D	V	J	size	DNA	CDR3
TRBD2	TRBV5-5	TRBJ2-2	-	TGTGCCAGCACCCACGGACTAGCGGGAAACACCGGGGAGCTGTTTTTT	CASTHGLAGNTGELFF
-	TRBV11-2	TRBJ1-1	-	TGTGCCAGCTCAAACGGAGGGAACACTGAAGCTTTCTTT	CASSNGGNTEAFF
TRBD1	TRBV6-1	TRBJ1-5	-	TGTGCCAGTCGCGACAGGGAAGGGTATCAGCCCCAGCATTTT	CASRDREGYQPQHF
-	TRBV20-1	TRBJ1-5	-	TGCAGTGCTAAAGGGGATCAGCCCCAGCATTTT	CSAKGDQPQHF
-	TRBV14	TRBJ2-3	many	TGTGCCAGCAGCCAAGATAGAGGCCCTACGCAGTATTTT	CASSQDRGPTQYF
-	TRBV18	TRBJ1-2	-	TGTGCCAGCTCAGAAGACAGGAGGCCGGTGTATGGCTACACCTTC	CASSEDRRPVYGYTF
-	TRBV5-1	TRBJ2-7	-	TGCGCCAGCAGCTTGGAGACAGGAGGGTCGGAGCAGTACTTC	CASSLETGGSEQYF
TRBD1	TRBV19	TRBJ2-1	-	TGTGCCAGTAGTACGGGACAGGGTGTCGACAATGAGCAGTTCTTC	CASSTGQGVDNEQFF
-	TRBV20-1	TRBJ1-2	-	TGCAGTGCCGCGAGGGAGGGCGGCTACACCTTC	CSAAREGGYTF
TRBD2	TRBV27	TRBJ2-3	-	TGTGCCAGCAGTTTGTCACTAGCGGGAGATGGAGATACGCAGTATTTT	CASSLSLAGDGDTQYF
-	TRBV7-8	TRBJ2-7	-	TGTGCCAGCAGCTTACTTTTCAGGGAAAGCGAGCAGTACTTC	CASSLLFRESEQYF
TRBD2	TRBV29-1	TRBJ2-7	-	TGCAGCGTTCTGGGACTAGGGAGCTCCTACGAGCAGTACTTC	CSVLGLGSSYEQYF
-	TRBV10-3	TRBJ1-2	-	TGTGCCATCAGTGAAGGGACGGAAGGCTATGGCTACACCTTC	CAISEGTEGYGYTF
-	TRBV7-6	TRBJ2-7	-	TGTGCCAGCAGCTCGGGACTCCCACCCGTCGAGCAGTACTTC	CASSSGLPPVEQYF
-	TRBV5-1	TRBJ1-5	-	TGCGCCAGCAGCGTCGGGGGAGGGGATCAGCCCCAGCATTTT	CASSVGGGDQPQHF
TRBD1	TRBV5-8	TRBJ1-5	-	TGTGCCAGCAGCTTTTGGTATGGGACAGGGACGCCATTTAGCAATCAGCCCCAGCATTTT	CASSFWYGTGTPFSNQPQHF
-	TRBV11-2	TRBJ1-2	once	TGTGCCAGCAGTCCAGGGGTCTCCCATGGCTACACCTTC	CASSPGVSHGYTF
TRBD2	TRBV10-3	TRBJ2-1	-	TGTGCCATTAACCCGGGACTAGCCAATGAGCAGTTCTTC	CAINPGLANEQFF
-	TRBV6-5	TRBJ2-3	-	TGTGCCACCAGACGTGGCGGGAGCACAGATACGCAGTATTTT	CATRRGGSTDTQYF
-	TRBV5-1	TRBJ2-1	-	TGCGCCAGCAGCTTAGGCTCCTACAATGAGCAGTTCTTC	CASSLGSYNEQFF
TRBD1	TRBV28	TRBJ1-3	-	TGTGCCAGCAGCCCGACAGGGACGCTCGGAAACACCATATATTTT	CASSPTGTLGNTIYF
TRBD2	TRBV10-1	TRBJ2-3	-	TGCGCCAGCAGTGGCGGACTAGCGGTTAAGATTTCCACAGATACGCAGTATTTT	CASSGGLAVKISTDTQYF
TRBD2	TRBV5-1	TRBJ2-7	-	TGCGCCAGCAGCCGCACTAGCGACTCCTACGAGCAGTACTTC	CASSRTSDSYEQYF
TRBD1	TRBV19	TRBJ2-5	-	TGTGCCAGTAGTCCCATCCCGAGACAGGGGTACCAAGAGACCCAGTACTTC	CASSPIPRQGYQETQYF
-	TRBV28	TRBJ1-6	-	TGTGCCAGCAGTTCCCCCCTCGGGACCCTTAATTCACCCCTCCACTTT	CASSSPLGTLNSPLHF
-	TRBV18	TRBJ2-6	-	TGTGCCAGCTCACCCGGGACGTTGACCTCTGGGGCCAACGTCCTGACTTTC	CASSPGTLTSGANVLTF
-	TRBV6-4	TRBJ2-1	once	TGTGCCAGCAGTGGGCAGGGGGGCTCCTACAATGAGCAGTTCTTC	CASSGQGGSYNEQFF
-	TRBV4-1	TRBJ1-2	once	TGCGCCAGCAGTGATCGAGGGGACTATGGCTACACCTTC	CASSDRGDYGYTF
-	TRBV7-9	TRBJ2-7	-	TGTGCCAGCAGCCGAACCGGACAGATCTCCTACGAGCAGTACTTC	CASSRTGQISYEQYF
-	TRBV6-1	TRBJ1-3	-	TGTGCCAGCGGGGGGAGCTCTGGAAACACCATATATTTT	CASGGSSGNTIYF
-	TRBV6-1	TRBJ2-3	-	TGTGCCAGCAGTGAGAGGCGACAGCCTAGCACAGATACGCAGTATTTT	CASSERRQPSTDTQYF
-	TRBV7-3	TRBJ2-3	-	TGTGCCAGCCGCCCAGGCGGGGTGAGCACAGATACGCAGTATTTT	CASRPGGVSTDTQYF
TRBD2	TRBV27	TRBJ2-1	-	TGTGCCAGCAGTGCCTTAGCGGGTTCTCCCTCCAATGAGCAGTTCTTC	CASSALAGSPSNEQFF
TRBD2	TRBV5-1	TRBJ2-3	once	TGCGCCAGCAGCTTGGCCGGGACTAGCGGGATGACAGATACGCAGTATTTT	CASSLAGTSGMTDTQYF
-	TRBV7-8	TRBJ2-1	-	TGTGCCAGCAGCCCAGTTTTCAATGAGCAGTTCTTC	CASSPVFNEQFF
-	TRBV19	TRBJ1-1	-	TGTGCCAGTAGTATAGCCGGGACACCCTACACTGAAGCTTTCTTT	CASSIAGTPYTEAFF
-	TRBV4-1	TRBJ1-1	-	TGCGCCAGCAGCCAAGAAAACCCGGGGGGGGACACTGAAGCTTTCTTT	CASSQENPGGDTEAFF
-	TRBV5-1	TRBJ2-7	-	TGCGCCAGCAGTCCAAGTCCAGGACGGGCTGTTTACGAGCAGTACTTC	CASSPSPGRAVYEQYF
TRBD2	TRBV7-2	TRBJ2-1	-	TGTGCCAGCAGTTATATAGCGGGGAGGAGCTCCTACAATGAGCAGTTCTTC	CASSYIAGRSSYNEQFF
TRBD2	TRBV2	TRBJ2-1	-	TGTGCCAGCCGACTAGCGGGAGGTATTGAGCAGTTCTTC	CASRLAGGIEQFF
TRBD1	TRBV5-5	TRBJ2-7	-	TGTGCCAGCAGCTCTCGGACAGGGGAAACCTACGAGCAGTACTTC	CASSSRTGETYEQYF
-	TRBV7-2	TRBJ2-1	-	TGTGCCAGCAGCTTAGGGGCTGGTGAGCAGTTCTTC	CASSLGAGEQFF
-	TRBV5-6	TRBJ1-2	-	TGTGCCAGCAGCCTAGGGACGGCCGCTAACTATGGCTACACCTTC	CASSLGTAANYGYTF